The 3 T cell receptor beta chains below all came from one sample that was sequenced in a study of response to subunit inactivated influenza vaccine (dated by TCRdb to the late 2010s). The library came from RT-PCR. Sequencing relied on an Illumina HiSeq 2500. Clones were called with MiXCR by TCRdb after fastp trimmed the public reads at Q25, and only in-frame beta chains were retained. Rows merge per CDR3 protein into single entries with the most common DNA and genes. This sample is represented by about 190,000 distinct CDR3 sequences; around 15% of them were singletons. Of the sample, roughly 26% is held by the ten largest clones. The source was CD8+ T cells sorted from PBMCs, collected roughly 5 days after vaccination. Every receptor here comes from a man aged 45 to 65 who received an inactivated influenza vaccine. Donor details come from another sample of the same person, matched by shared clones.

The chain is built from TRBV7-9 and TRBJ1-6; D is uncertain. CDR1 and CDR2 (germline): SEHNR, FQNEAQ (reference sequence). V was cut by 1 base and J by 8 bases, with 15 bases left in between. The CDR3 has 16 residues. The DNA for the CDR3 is TGTGCCAGCAGCTTAGGATCAACGAGAATTTATTCACCCCTCCACTTT. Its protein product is CASSLGSTRIYSPLHF.

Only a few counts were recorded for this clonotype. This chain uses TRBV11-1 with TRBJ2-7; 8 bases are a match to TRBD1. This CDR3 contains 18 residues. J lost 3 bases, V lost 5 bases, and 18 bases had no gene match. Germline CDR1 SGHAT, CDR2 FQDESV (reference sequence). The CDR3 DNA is TGTGCCAGCAGCCCCCGACGGACAGGGTATTACCCTTTCTACGAGCAGTACTTC. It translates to CASSPRRTGYYPFYEQYF.

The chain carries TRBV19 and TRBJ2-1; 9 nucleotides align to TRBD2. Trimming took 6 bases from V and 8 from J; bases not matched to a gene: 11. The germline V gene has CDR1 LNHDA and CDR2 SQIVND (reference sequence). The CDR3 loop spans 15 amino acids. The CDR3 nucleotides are TGTGCCAGTAGACCCGGGACTAGCTTATCGGATGAGCAGTTCTTC. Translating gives CASRPGTSLSDEQFF.